The source of this T cell receptor beta chain is a study of spatial heterogeneity in lung cancer. The wider study: The library had UMIs, and each TCR and UMI pair averaged more than ten raw reads. Overall study findings and caveats: More often at tumor resection than at routine follow-up, ubiquitous expanded tumor TCRs were detected in the blood.

Of note for this clonotype: The antigen is unknown.

Regarding time point: sample taken at primary tumor resection. No cells were sorted before sequencing. The whole RNA sequenced was extracted from tumor, nontumor lung or frozen PBMC. Each CDR3 protein is one row after TCRdb ran MiXCR on the 5' RACE reads. The sample contains under 100,000 distinct CDR3 sequences, approximately 8.5% of which appear only once. CDR1 is SGHRS, CDR2 YFSETQ, per germline. V lost 5 bases and J lost 3; bases outside the gene matches: 9. The CDR3 contains 15 residues. The V and J genes are TRBV5-1 and TRBJ2-5, with 8 bases fitting TRBD2. This sequence was found in a male donor with early-stage non-small cell lung cancer. The sample was PBMCs, taken at surgery. As DNA, the CDR3 is TGCGCCAGCAGTAGAACTGGGACTAGTGAAGAGACCCAGTACTTC. Its translation: CASSRTGTSEETQYF. Looking up the rest from reference TRBV5-1 and TRBJ2-5 gives the full variable domain: KAGVTQTPRYLIKTRGQQVTLSCSPISGHRSVSWYQQTPGQGLQFLFEYFSETQRNKGNFPGRFSGRQFSNSRSEMNVSTLELGDSALYLCASSRTGTSEETQYFGPGTRLLVL.